The rows below give T cell receptor beta chains drawn from one sample of a study of T cells in Graves' hyperthyroidism and ophthalmopathy. One entry per CDR3 protein, called by TCRdb with MiXCR from the multiplex PCR reads. The table has 400,000 to 500,000 distinct CDR3 sequences, roughly 15% seen once; the top ten hold 5.3%. Material: blood. These receptors all stem from a woman younger than 35 with Graves' hyperthyroidism. Both conserved end residues are part of each CDR3. A D gene is named only where the DNA matches it firmly. Size values are once, few and many counts, or a class for expanded clones, and some rows have none.

CASSPPRGGSYNEQFF	TGTGCCAGCTCACCACCGAGAGGGGGCTCCTACAATGAGCAGTTCTTC	many	.	TRBV18	TRBJ2-1
CASSPGHGRPFEKLFF	TGTGCCAGTAGTCCGGGACACGGCAGGCCCTTTGAAAAACTGTTTTTT	few	.	TRBV19	TRBJ1-4
CATSRDLPRLSGTEAFF	TGTGCCACCAGCAGAGATCTCCCACGTCTCAGCGGGACTGAAGCTTTCTTT	.	.	TRBV15	TRBJ1-1
CASRRGICEQYF	TGTGCCAGCAGGAGGGGGATCTGCGAGCAGTACTTC	few	.	TRBV12-3/TRBV12-4	TRBJ2-7
CATSDLPFHTEAFF	TGTGCCACCAGTGATTTGCCTTTCCACACTGAAGCTTTCTTT	many	.	TRBV24-1	TRBJ1-1
CASSGQVSNTEAFF	TGCGCCAGCAGCGGACAGGTCTCTAACACTGAAGCTTTCTTT	.	TRBD1	TRBV4-1	TRBJ1-1
CASSGRDTKYEQYF	TGTGCCAGCAGTGGGAGGGACACTAAATACGAGCAGTACTTC	few	.	TRBV6-1	TRBJ2-7
CASSSTSDRVNSPLHF	TGTGCCAGCAGTTCAACCTCGGACAGGGTTAATTCACCCCTCCACTTT	once	TRBD1	TRBV6-5	TRBJ1-6
CASSRDAVNYGYTF	TGTGCCAGCAGCAGGGACGCCGTTAACTATGGCTACACCTTC	few	.	TRBV7-2	TRBJ1-2
CAWSNMGGPGTDTQYF	TGTGCCTGGAGTAATATGGGAGGGCCGGGCACAGATACGCAGTATTTT	many	TRBD2	TRBV30	TRBJ2-3
CASSVQGEVYEQYF	TGCGCCAGCAGCGTACAGGGAGAGGTTTACGAGCAGTACTTC	many	.	TRBV5-1	TRBJ2-7
CASSGSSGSRETQYF	TGTGCCAGCAGCGGAAGTAGCGGGAGCCGTGAGACCCAGTACTTC	many	TRBD2	TRBV9	TRBJ2-5
CASSLRQGETQYF	TGTGCCAGCAGCTTAAGACAGGGGGAGACCCAGTACTTC	many	TRBD1	TRBV7-9	TRBJ2-5
CASSLNWRTYEQYF	TGTGCCAGCAGTTTAAACTGGCGGACCTACGAGCAGTACTTC	many	.	TRBV12-3/TRBV12-4	TRBJ2-7
CASSHTGQGRKRHTGELFF	TGTGCCAGCAGCCATACGGGACAAGGCAGAAAGAGGCACACCGGGGAGCTGTTTTTT	.	.	TRBV11-1	TRBJ2-2
CASSWDGVYNEQFF	TGTGCCAGCAGTTGGGACGGAGTTTACAATGAGCAGTTCTTC	many	.	TRBV28	TRBJ2-1
CASSDSPSSGELFF	TGTGCCAGCAGTGACTCTCCTAGCTCCGGGGAGCTGTTTTTT	few	.	TRBV6-4	TRBJ2-2
CASSGLPGNYGYTF	TGTGCCAGCAGTGGTTTGCCAGGGAACTATGGCTACACCTTC	few	.	TRBV2	TRBJ1-2
CASSFVTGSLMSPLHF	TGCGCCAGCAGCTTCGTCACAGGGAGCTTAATGTCACCCCTCCACTTT	many	.	TRBV5-1	TRBJ1-6
CASSQDSGRGYYNEQFF	TGTGCCAGCAGCCAAGATTCTGGCAGGGGTTACTACAATGAGCAGTTCTTC	few	.	TRBV3-1	TRBJ2-1
CASSGLFYEETQYF	TGTGCCAGCAGTGGGTTGTTCTACGAAGAGACCCAGTACTTC	many	.	TRBV2	TRBJ2-5
CASSSGVRGPSPNYGYTF	TGTGCCAGCAGCTCGGGTGTGAGGGGCCCTAGTCCAAACTATGGCTACACCTTC	.	.	TRBV7-9	TRBJ1-2
CASRDPQDRELGYTF	TGTGCCAGCAGGGACCCGCAAGACAGGGAGCTTGGCTACACCTTC	.	TRBD1	TRBV6-2/TRBV6-3	TRBJ1-2
CATRLVSQETQYF	TGTGCCACCCGACTAGTTAGTCAAGAGACCCAGTACTTC	.	.	TRBV15	TRBJ2-5
CASTLTGGTDTQYF	TGTGCCAGCACCCTCACCGGAGGCACAGATACGCAGTATTTT	.	.	TRBV12-3/TRBV12-4	TRBJ2-3
CASRSPGRQYF	TGTGCCAGCAGAAGCCCGGGTAGGCAGTACTTC	.	.	TRBV6-1	TRBJ2-7
CASSSEGRNYNEQFF	TGTGCCAGCAGCTCCGAGGGACGGAACTACAATGAGCAGTTCTTC	.	.	TRBV7-9	TRBJ2-1
CASSRLGLGDEQYF	TGTGCCAGCAGTAGGCTGGGGTTAGGGGACGAGCAGTACTTC	many	.	TRBV2	TRBJ2-7
CAWSALGETGELFF	TGTGCCTGGAGTGCTCTGGGGGAAACCGGGGAGCTGTTTTTT	.	.	TRBV30	TRBJ2-2
CASSVQDQETQYF	TGTGCCAGCAGCGTACAGGATCAAGAGACCCAGTACTTC	many	.	TRBV9	TRBJ2-5
CASSEGWGGRPIRPQHF	TGTGCCAGCAGTGAAGGGTGGGGGGGGCGCCCCATCCGGCCCCAGCATTTT	few	.	TRBV6-1	TRBJ1-5
CSARDPSGRSDTQYF	TGCAGTGCTAGAGATCCCAGCGGGAGATCCGATACGCAGTATTTT	many	TRBD2	TRBV20-1	TRBJ2-3
CASSSAGGNTEAFF	TGTGCCAGCAGTTCCGCCGGGGGGAACACTGAAGCTTTCTTT	many	.	TRBV6-1	TRBJ1-1
CSVAGTSGSSGNEQFF	TGCAGCGTTGCCGGGACTAGCGGGAGCTCTGGGAATGAGCAGTTCTTC	many	TRBD2	TRBV29-1	TRBJ2-1
CASSIPSSGRLNTEAFF	TGTGCCAGTAGTATACCCTCCAGTGGGAGGCTGAACACTGAAGCTTTCTTT	.	.	TRBV19	TRBJ1-1
CASSLTGYEQFF	TGTGCCAGCAGCTTGACAGGATATGAGCAGTTCTTC	many	.	TRBV28	TRBJ2-1
CASSEGGLAGPYNEQFF	TGTGCCAGCAGTGAAGGGGGACTAGCGGGACCTTACAATGAGCAGTTCTTC	.	TRBD2	TRBV2	TRBJ2-1